This entry lists 18 T cell receptor beta chains sequenced from one sample in a study of cytomegalovirus exposure and HLA in healthy donors. The repertoire was sequenced with immunoSEQ multiplex PCR; TCRdb's copy has only in-frame clones and lacks some. The sample yields roughly 120,000 clones, just under 95% seen once. The sequencing sample was made of PBMCs. The receptors here all came from a young woman in good health and CMV-seronegative.

This chain uses TRBV5-4 with TRBJ1-3; 7 bases align to TRBD1. CDR1 and CDR2 from the germline V gene are SGHNT and YYREEE (reference sequence). The CDR3 extends over 14 amino acids. J gave up 2 bases and V 2 bases, and 1 base lay outside the gene matches. CDR3 amino acids: CASSFQGAGNTIYF. In nucleotides, the CDR3 is TGTGCCAGCAGCTTTCAGGGGGCTGGAAACACCATATATTTT.

A single count supports this clone. The V and J genes are TRBV2 and TRBJ2-7, with D possibly being TRBD1 (6 bases). CDR1 and CDR2 (germline): SNHLY, FYNNEI. The CDR3 spans 13 residues. V was cut by 3 bases and J by 3 bases, with 9 bases left in between. The CDR3 spells CASSDGQHYEQYF. In DNA form, the CDR3 reads TGTGCCAGCAGTGACGGACAGCACTACGAGCAGTACTTC.

This clone has just one count. CDR3 in amino acids: CASTPGNTGELFF. The CDR3 DNA sequence: TGCGCCAGCACTCCGGGGAACACCGGGGAGCTGTTTTTT. The chain employs TRBV10-2 and TRBJ2-2, with D unclear. The ends were cut back, 7 bases at V and 1 base at J, with 7 bases in the middle. Germline V CDR1 and CDR2: WSHSY, SAAADI. The CDR3 is 13 residues long.

The rearrangement joins TRBV19 to TRBJ1-1; D ambiguous. The CDR3 has 13 amino acids. The V and J ends lost 5 bases and 1 base respectively, with 8 bases between them. CDR1 LNHDA and CDR2 SQIVND come from the germline V gene (reference sequence). The CDR3 DNA follows: TGTGCCAGTAGTTTGGGCCCGAACACTGAAGCTTTCTTT. This encodes CASSLGPNTEAFF.

The chain uses TRBV11-1 and TRBJ1-1; no clear D. V gave up 6 bases and J gave up 8 bases, with 19 bases separating them. CDR3 size: 14 residues. The germline V gene has CDR1 SGHAT and CDR2 FQDESV (reference sequence). CDR3 region: CASSPRRNGGEAFF. The CDR3 DNA is TGTGCCAGCAGTCCCAGACGGAACGGCGGAGAAGCTTTCTTT. Variable domain in full (rest from reference TRBV11-1 and TRBJ1-1): EAEVAQSPRYKITEKSQAVAFWCDPISGHATLYWYRQILGQGPELLVQFQDESVVDDSQLPKDRFSAERLKGVDSTLKIQPAELGDSAMYLCASSPRRNGGEAFFGQGTRLTVV.

The CDR3 bases are TGTGCCAGCAGCGCGCGACAGGTAATGGACAATGAGCAGTTCTTC. Translated, it gives CASSARQVMDNEQFF. The chain couples TRBV9 to TRBJ2-1, with D possibly matching TRBD1 (6 bases). Trimming shortened V by 3 bases and J by 5 bases, and 15 bases separated the two germline ends. The V gene's germline CDR1 is SGDLS and CDR2 YYNGEE. This CDR3 contains 15 residues.

The rearrangement links TRBV7-9 to TRBJ2-3; 12 bases map to TRBD2. Germline V gives CDR1 SEHNR, CDR2 FQNEAQ (reference sequence). CDR3 length: 16 residues. The trim removed 5 bases at V and 2 bases at J, leaving 5 bases unmatched. The CDR3 DNA sequence: TGTGCCAGCAGCCTACTAGCGGGGGGAACCACAGATACGCAGTATTTT. It is translated as CASSLLAGGTTDTQYF. Full variable domain (outside the CDR3, taken from reference TRBV7-9 and TRBJ2-3): DTGVSQNPRHKITKRGQNVTFRCDPISEHNRLYWYRQTLGQGPEFLTYFQNEAQLEKSRLLSDRFSAERPKGSFSTLEIQRTEQGDSAMYLCASSLLAGGTTDTQYFGPGTRLTVL.

The chain is built from TRBV28 and TRBJ1-3; tentative D call: TRBD1 (5 bases). Per germline, CDR1 MDHEN and CDR2 SYDVKM. The ends were cut back, 7 bases at V and 7 bases at J, with 14 bases in the middle. CDR3 length: 13 residues. The CDR3 region has the DNA TGTGCCAGCATGTGGGGCGTTGGGAACACCATATATTTT. The encoded protein is CASMWGVGNTIYF.

This clone was observed a single time. The chain employs TRBV9 and TRBJ1-1; D is ambiguous. The CDR3 consists of 14 residues. Germline V CDR1 and CDR2: SGDLS, YYNGEE. The V and J ends lost 0 bases and 1 base respectively, with 7 bases between them. The CDR3 DNA reads TGTGCCAGCAGCGTAGTAACAGCGAACACTGAAGCTTTCTTT. This codes for CASSVVTANTEAFF.

The chain combines TRBV13 with TRBJ2-3; the D gene is possibly TRBD1 (5 bases). The CDR3 sequence is 14 residues long. CDR1 and CDR2 (germline): PRHDT, FYEKMQ (reference sequence). The V and J ends lost 1 base and 4 bases respectively, with 9 bases between them. The chain's CDR3 is CASSLESGSDTQYF. CDR3 DNA sequence: TGTGCCAGCAGCTTAGAGTCAGGGTCAGATACGCAGTATTTT.

This chain uses TRBV7-2 with TRBJ2-1; 7 nucleotides match TRBD2. This CDR3 is built from 15 residues. J gave up 7 bases and V 0 bases, and 6 bases lay outside the gene matches. Looked up from germline, CDR1 is SGHTA and CDR2 is FQGNSA. The CDR3 DNA reads TGTGCCAGCAGCTTAGCGTTGGGAGCGGGAAATGAGCAGTTCTTC. This gives the protein CASSLALGAGNEQFF.

About this clone: The sample contains more than one DNA sequence encoding this CDR3. The gene calls are TRBV19 and TRBJ1-1; TRBD1 might be the D (6 bases). The CDR3 consists of 13 residues. The germline V and J ends were trimmed by 4 bases and 4 bases, with 10 bases remaining between them. CDR1 and CDR2 (germline): LNHDA, SQIVND (reference sequence). DNA for the CDR3: TGTGCCAGTAGTACACAGGGTGGCACTGAAGCTTTCTTT. Residues: CASSTQGGTEAFF.

The chain employs TRBV28 and TRBJ1-1; TRBD1 agrees at 8 bases. V shed 5 bases and J 0 bases; nucleotides not matched to a gene: 8. The CDR3 consists of 16 residues. Germline values: CDR1 MDHEN, CDR2 SYDVKM. The DNA of the CDR3 is TGTGCCAGCAGTGCGCGGACAGGGATAATGAACACTGAAGCTTTCTTT. It translates to CASSARTGIMNTEAFF. Based on the CDR3 plus reference TRBV28 and TRBJ1-1, the full variable domain is DVKVTQSSRYLVKRTGEKVFLECVQDMDHENMFWYRQDPGLGLRLIYFSYDVKMKEKGDIPEGYSVSREKKERFSLILESASTNQTSMYLCASSARTGIMNTEAFFGQGTRLTVV.

This clone was observed once. The chain carries TRBV30 and TRBJ2-7, with 7 bases matching TRBD2. The CDR3 contains 11 residues. V dropped 0 bases and J dropped 12; count of bases not matched to a gene: 5. CDR1 and CDR2 (germline): GTSNPN, SVGIG (reference sequence). The CDR3 loop is CAWSVLGRGYF. The CDR3 DNA reads TGTGCCTGGAGTGTACTTGGGAGGGGGTACTTC.

This chain uses TRBV27 with TRBJ1-1, with D perhaps TRBD1 (5 bases). This CDR3 has 14 residues. The germline V gene has CDR1 MNHEY and CDR2 SMNVEV (reference sequence). V dropped 1 base and J dropped 5 bases, with 11 bases sitting between them. Here the CDR3 reads CASSLYPGRTEAFF. CDR3 nucleotides: TGTGCCAGCAGTTTATACCCAGGGCGAACTGAAGCTTTCTTT.

The chain couples TRBV28 to TRBJ2-5; 7 bases are shared with TRBD1. The CDR3 is 16 amino acids. V dropped 7 bases and J dropped 1; count of bases not matched to a gene: 12. CDR1 MDHEN and CDR2 SYDVKM come from the germline V gene. CDR3 coding DNA: TGTGCCAGCAACACGGGACAGAAAAGACCCCAAGAGACCCAGTACTTC. Amino acid sequence: CASNTGQKRPQETQYF.

In nucleotides, the CDR3 is TGTGCCAGTAGCCTCCGGGACAGGGGCAATCAGCCCCAGCATTTT. This sequence encodes CASSLRDRGNQPQHF. This sequence joins TRBV19 and TRBJ1-5, with 9 bases matching TRBD1. Trimming took 6 bases from V and 2 from J; bases not matched to a gene: 5. CDR1 and CDR2 from the germline V gene are LNHDA and SQIVND (reference sequence). The CDR3 totals 15 residues.

The CDR3 DNA sequence: TGCGCCAGCAGCGCAGGACTCTCTGGCAATCAGCCCCAGCATTTT. It is translated as CASSAGLSGNQPQHF. V is TRBV5-1 and J is TRBJ1-5; the D is unclear. Per germline, CDR1 SGHRS and CDR2 YFSETQ. Trimming took off 4 bases at V and 2 bases at J, with 13 bases between the two ends. This CDR3 comprises 15 residues.